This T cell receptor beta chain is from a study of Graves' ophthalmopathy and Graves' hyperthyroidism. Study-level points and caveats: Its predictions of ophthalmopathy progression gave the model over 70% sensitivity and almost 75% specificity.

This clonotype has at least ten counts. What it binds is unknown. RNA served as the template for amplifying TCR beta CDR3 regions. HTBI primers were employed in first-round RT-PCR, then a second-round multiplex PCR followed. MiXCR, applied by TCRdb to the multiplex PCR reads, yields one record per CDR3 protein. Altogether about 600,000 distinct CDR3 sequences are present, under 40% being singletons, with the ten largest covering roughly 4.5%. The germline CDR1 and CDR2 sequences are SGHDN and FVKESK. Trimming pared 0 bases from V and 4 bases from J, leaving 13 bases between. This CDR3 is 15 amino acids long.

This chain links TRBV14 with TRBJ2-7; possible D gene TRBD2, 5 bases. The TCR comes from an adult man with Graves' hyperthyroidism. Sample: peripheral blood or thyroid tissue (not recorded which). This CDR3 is CASSQDRGLTYEQYF. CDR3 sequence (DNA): TGTGCCAGCAGCCAAGATAGAGGACTGACGTACGAGCAGTACTTC.